This record covers a single T cell receptor (beta chain). Its antigen target is currently unknown. No much larger clone exists at a distance of one base, and base qualities are not known. The sample comes from a study of T cell responses to AZD1222 COVID-19 vaccine (dated by TCRdb to about 2021). For the wider study: A total of approximately 240 trial participants underwent TCR sequencing, of whom roughly 210 had received two doses of AZD1222 and 26 had received two doses of the MenACWY control vaccine. Trial participants were enrolled by age into 18-55, 56-69 and 70-plus year subgroups, with around 140, 26 and 57 TCR-sequenced participants respectively. What the research found in general, with its limitations: After two AZD1222 doses, spike-specific TCR breadth and depth were significantly higher than at day 0 and than in MenACWY recipients. In the small 56-69-year group, the increase in depth fell short of significance, most likely because of low power. Participants were mostly white British, with more females than males. The authors suggested clonal diversity may have been underestimated. Vaccine-associated CD4 TCRs spanned the whole spike protein, with dominant responses in regions 160-218 and 743-854. No day 14 peak-response samples were available, so repertoires were characterized only after the peak T cell response. Conclusions about previously exposed vaccinees are limited because only a handful of AZD1222 recipients were SARS-CoV-2 seropositive at baseline. Reportedly, close to half of the unique spike-specific TCRs recognized epitopes lying outside the regions that are mutated in the B.1.351 and B.1.1.7 variants.

Taken from cysteine to phenylalanine, the CDR3 has 13 residues. This entry keeps only the CDR3 DNA: 39 bases, framed from base 1. CDR1 and CDR2, looked up from the germline V gene, are SGHTA and FQGNSA. V gives up 1 base and J gives up 4 bases, and the segment between their germline ends measures 7 bases. The CDR3 regions of human TCRbeta chains were analyzed by immunosequencing. The paper's processing steps were these. Repertoire TCRs were checked for matches against a reference library of SARS-CoV-2-specific TCRs that had been generated using the MIRA antigen-specificity platform. Breadth was defined as the fraction of unique TCRs that were SARS-CoV-2-associated, and depth was defined as the fraction of total T cells that were SARS-CoV-2-associated. Using the MIRA data, every spike-specific TCR was mapped to the spike region that the TCR reacted to and assigned to either a CD4 or a CD8 class. Log10-transformed breadth and depth values were compared by one-way ANOVA with Sidak's multiple comparisons tests. TCRdb obtained this table from immuneACCESS and retained in-frame rearrangements with V and J assigned. These tables miss some clones; where compared with another copy, unresolved V genes account for less than half of the shortfall, and the remainder is unexplained. The V and J calls and clone size are taken from that table; D and trimming were inferred from the DNA. This sample gives approximately 140,000 clones in total; roughly nine tenths of them show up just once. Approximately 3.7% of the sample goes to the ten largest clones.

The time point label on this specimen signifies: about 28 days (+/-7) after the second vaccine dose. AZD1222 recipients given second doses at about 4 weeks or at about 12 weeks were pooled, since spike-specific TCR depth and breadth were not found to differ between the two schedules. Samples from vaccinated people were obtained from the UK trials COV001 and COV002, which included a single-blind randomized controlled phase 2/3 trial of AZD1222 (ChAdOx1 nCoV-19) in healthy adults. For TCRbeta chain sequencing, PBMC samples were collected from trial participants at day 0 and at day 28 after the second dose.

Sequencing was performed on peripheral blood, taken 28 days after the second AZD1222 dose. The chain links TRBV7-2 with TRBJ1-1, with a tentative D gene TRBD1 over 5 matching bases. This sequence originates from an adult who received the AZD1222 COVID-19 vaccine. The CDR3 sequence is CASSLGGATEAFF. The sequence in DNA is TGTGCCAGCAGCTTAGGAGGGGCCACTGAAGCTTTCTTT.